This TCR beta chain was sequenced for a study of T cells in Graves' hyperthyroidism and ophthalmopathy. About the research overall: It was at initial diagnosis, before any treatment, that peripheral blood was collected. Overall study results and limits: Most thyroid clonotypes that were expanded above 0.001 also turned up in blood.

Amplified TCR beta CDR3 regions derived from RNA transcripts. An initial round of RT-PCR targeting the TCR CDR3 relied on the HTBI primer set. MiXCR, run by TCRdb on the multiplex PCR reads, gives a single entry per CDR3 protein. The table lists more than 550,000 distinct CDR3 sequences, approximately 15% of them singletons. The CDR3 loop spans 13 amino acids. V was trimmed by 9 bases and J by 0 bases, leaving 8 bases between them. Germline CDR1 and CDR2: KGHDR and SFDVKD. This clonotype was seen a handful of times. The antigen is undetermined. Sequencing was done on a sample of blood. This chain connects TRBV24-1 to TRBJ2-1; no firm D call. The receptor was isolated from a man aged 45-65 years with Graves' hyperthyroidism. The CDR3 protein is CATAESSYNEQFF. DNA of the CDR3: TGTGCCACCGCGGAGAGCTCCTACAATGAGCAGTTCTTC.